The rows below give T cell receptor beta chains drawn from one sample of a study of blood T cell repertoires in COVID-19. Assay used: immunoSEQ multiplex PCR; TCRdb lists only in-frame clones, some missing. Among about 67,000 clones listed, more than 70% were seen once. Sequences were obtained from peripheral blood. The source is a woman in her sixties with acute or convalescent COVID-19. CDR3s include the opening cysteine and the closing phenylalanine or tryptophan. Each record gives: V gene, D gene, clone size, J gene, CDR3 DNA, CDR3 protein. A D gene is named only where the DNA matches it firmly. Clone size is shown for a subset of rows, as once, few, many or a class of expanded clone.

>TRBV7-6|TRBD1|NA|TRBJ2-1
TGTGCCAGCAGCAACCGGGACAGGGGGGCCAATGAGCAGTTCTTC
CASSNRDRGANEQFF
>TRBV10-3|NA|NA|TRBJ1-2
TGTGCCATCAGTGGCTCCCCAGGGCGAGTGGGCTACACCTTC
CAISGSPGRVGYTF
>TRBV4-2|TRBD2|NA|TRBJ2-5
TGTGCCAGCAGCCAAGAGACTAGCGGGGGGACGGAGACCCAGTACTTC
CASSQETSGGTETQYF
>TRBV28|TRBD1|NA|TRBJ1-1
TGTGCCAGCAGTTTGGCGGGACAGGATACGGGAGCTTTCTTT
CASSLAGQDTGAFF
>TRBV5-1|TRBD2|NA|TRBJ2-1
TGCGCCAGCAGCCCCCGGACTAGCGGGGGGAGCTCCTACAATGAGCAGTTCTTC
CASSPRTSGGSSYNEQFF
>TRBV6-5|NA|NA|TRBJ1-2
TGTGCCAGCAGTACCCAAGGGGGGGCCCATGGCTACACCTTC
CASSTQGGAHGYTF
>TRBV9|TRBD1|once|TRBJ1-3
TGTGCCAATACGGGACAGACCATATATTTT
CANTGQTIYF
>TRBV5-1|TRBD1|few|TRBJ1-2
TGCGCCAGCAGCTTGGGGCAGGGGGCGTTTGGCTACACCTTC
CASSLGQGAFGYTF
>TRBV24-1|NA|NA|TRBJ1-5
TGTGCCACCAGTGAAGGCGGCAGGGTCTCGAATCAGCCCCAGCATTTT
CATSEGGRVSNQPQHF
>TRBV27|NA|NA|TRBJ1-6
TGTGCCAGCAAAACCGGTGATAATTCACCCCTCCACTTT
CASKTGDNSPLHF
>TRBV19|TRBD1|once|TRBJ1-5
TGTGCCAGTAGTATAGACGGGACAGGGGACTATCAGCCCCAGCATTTT
CASSIDGTGDYQPQHF
>TRBV10-1|TRBD1|NA|TRBJ1-1
TGCGCCAGCAGTGATTACAGGGGTGGAGACACTGAAGCTTTCTTT
CASSDYRGGDTEAFF
>TRBV28|NA|NA|TRBJ1-2
TGTGCCAGCAGTTTAAGTGGCAGGGCCAACTATGGCTACACCTTC
CASSLSGRANYGYTF
>TRBV9|NA|NA|TRBJ1-4
TGTGCCAGCAGCGTCGACAGCGATGAAAAACTGTTTTTT
CASSVDSDEKLFF
>TRBV6-5|NA|once|TRBJ2-7
TGTGCCAGCAACGAGGGCGGAAACTACGAGCAGTACTTC
CASNEGGNYEQYF
>TRBV2|TRBD2|NA|TRBJ2-1
TGTGCCAGCAGTGAGGGTCTAGCGGTAATAGATGAGCAGTTCTTC
CASSEGLAVIDEQFF
>TRBV6-5|NA|NA|TRBJ2-7
TGTGCCAGCAGGGACTTAACTAGCTACTACGAGCAGTACTTC
CASRDLTSYYEQYF
>TRBV6-5|NA|NA|TRBJ1-1
TGTGCCAGCACCCCGTGGGGGGGCACTGAAGCTTTCTTT
CASTPWGGTEAFF
>TRBV7-3|NA|NA|TRBJ2-3
TGTGCCAGCAGCTTGGAGGGGATGACAGATACGCAGTATTTT
CASSLEGMTDTQYF
>TRBV7-3|TRBD1|NA|TRBJ1-2
TGTGCCAGCAGCTTTGACAGGGGGAACTATGGCTACACCTTC
CASSFDRGNYGYTF
>TRBV6-6|NA|NA|TRBJ2-7
TGTGCCAGCAGTTACACCACACTACGTCGGGACGAGCAGTACTTC
CASSYTTLRRDEQYF
>TRBV5-1|TRBD2|NA|TRBJ2-2
TGCGCCAGCAGCTTTATCGCGGGGGCCGGGGAGCTGTTTTTT
CASSFIAGAGELFF
>TRBV7-9|NA|NA|TRBJ1-2
TGTGCCAGCAGCTTGTACGGGGGGTATGGCTACACCTTC
CASSLYGGYGYTF
>TRBV7-7|NA|NA|TRBJ1-1
TGTGCTAGCAGCCCAGGGGTTGGCACTGAAGCTTTCTTT
CASSPGVGTEAFF
>TRBV11-3|NA|NA|TRBJ2-1
TGTGCCAGCAGCGCCGACCGCCTAGTGCAGTTCTTC
CASSADRLVQFF
>TRBV5-1|NA|NA|TRBJ2-7
TGCGCCAGCCACCGGGGGGACACCACCTACGAGCAGTACTTC
CASHRGDTTYEQYF
>TRBV7-9|TRBD1|NA|TRBJ1-4
TGTGCCAGCAGCTACTGGGACAGATTTGCTGAAAAACTGTTTTTT
CASSYWDRFAEKLFF
>TRBV6-5|NA|NA|TRBJ1-2
TGTGCCAGCAGGATGGCTGGCAGCTATGGCTACACCTTC
CASRMAGSYGYTF
>TRBV18|NA|NA|TRBJ1-5
TGTGCCAGCTCACCCGGTGGTGATCAGCCCCAGCATTTT
CASSPGGDQPQHF
>TRBV15|NA|NA|TRBJ1-5
TGTGCCACCAGCAGAGGGGGGCGGGGGGAGCCCCAGCATTTT
CATSRGGRGEPQHF
>TRBV7-2|NA|once|TRBJ2-2
TGTGCCAGCTCCCAGGGGAACACCGGGGAGCTGTTTTTT
CASSQGNTGELFF
>TRBV18|NA|once|TRBJ2-5
TGTGCCAGCTCACCTTTAGGACCCGGCGGGGAGACCCAGTACTTC
CASSPLGPGGETQYF
>TRBV9|NA|NA|TRBJ1-4
TGTGCCAGCAGCGTAGCAACAGGCTTCAATGAAAAACTGTTTTTT
CASSVATGFNEKLFF
>TRBV28|TRBD1|once|TRBJ2-5
TGTGCCAGCAGCACAGGACAGGGAAAGACCCAGTACTTC
CASSTGQGKTQYF
>TRBV29-1|NA|NA|TRBJ1-5
TGCAGCCCAACGGGGGGGAAGGGCAATCAGCCCCAGCATTTT
CSPTGGKGNQPQHF
>TRBV4-1|NA|few|TRBJ1-1
TGCGCCAGCAGCCTGGACAAGACTGAAGCTTTCTTT
CASSLDKTEAFF
>TRBV7-9|NA|few|TRBJ2-3
TGTGCCAGCAGCCCTAAAGACAGGAGGTCAGATACGCAGTATTTT
CASSPKDRRSDTQYF
>TRBV7-3|TRBD2|NA|TRBJ2-1
TGTGCCAGCAGCTTAGTCCGGGGGGGCTACAATGAGCAGTTCTTC
CASSLVRGGYNEQFF
>TRBV28|NA|many|TRBJ1-2
TGTGCCAGCAGTTTACCTGCGGCGTATGGCTACACCTTC
CASSLPAAYGYTF
>TRBV4-1|TRBD1|few|TRBJ2-7
TGCGCCAGCAGCCAAGGTACCGGGACAGGCTACGAGCAGTACTTC
CASSQGTGTGYEQYF
>TRBV27|NA|many|TRBJ1-1
TGTGCCAGCAGTCCACCAGGGGTTGGCGACACTGAAGCTTTCTTT
CASSPPGVGDTEAFF
>TRBV7-6|TRBD1|NA|TRBJ1-2
TGTGCCAGCAGCTTAGTTCTCAGGGGGGAGAAGACCTTC
CASSLVLRGEKTF
>TRBV14|TRBD1|NA|TRBJ1-2
TGTGCCAGCTCGCCAGGGGGTTTAGACTATGGCTACACCTTC
CASSPGGLDYGYTF
>TRBV29-1|TRBD2|NA|TRBJ2-1
TGCAGCGTCCGATTAGCGGGGGGTTACAATGAGCAGTTCTTC
CSVRLAGGYNEQFF
>TRBV3-1/TRBV3-2|NA|NA|TRBJ2-7
TGTGCCAGCAGCCAAGCGCGGGGACTCTCCTACGAGCAGTACTTC
CASSQARGLSYEQYF
>TRBV7-3|TRBD1|NA|TRBJ2-7
TGTGCCAGCATCCTCTTAATAGGCGCCCGCGTTGAGGGGGCCCTATACGAGCAGTACTTC
CASILLIGARVEGALYEQYF
>TRBV6-5|TRBD2|NA|TRBJ2-3
TGTGCCAGCAGTTCTGTAGCGGGGGGAACAGATACGCAGTATTTT
CASSSVAGGTDTQYF
>TRBV5-4|NA|once|TRBJ2-3
TGTGCCAGCAGCCTTGGGGACACAGACCTAGATACGCAGTATTTT
CASSLGDTDLDTQYF
>TRBV5-1|TRBD1|NA|TRBJ2-7
TGCGCCAGCAGCGGGGGGACAGGGGTCTACGAGCAGTACTTC
CASSGGTGVYEQYF
>TRBV7-9|TRBD1|NA|TRBJ1-6
TGTGCCAGCAGCCGGGGACAGGTCGACTCACCCCTCCACTTT
CASSRGQVDSPLHF
>TRBV7-2|NA|NA|TRBJ2-3
TGTGCCAGCAGCTCGTCCCCCTACGATACGCAGTATTTT
CASSSSPYDTQYF
>TRBV7-2|NA|NA|TRBJ2-1
TGTGCCAGCAGCTGGCCGCGGCAGGGAGGCGAGCAGTTCTTC
CASSWPRQGGEQFF
>TRBV6-2/TRBV6-3|NA|NA|TRBJ1-6
TGTGCCAGCAGTTTCGGGAGCTCCTATAATTCACCCCTCCACTTT
CASSFGSSYNSPLHF
>TRBV7-3|TRBD1|NA|TRBJ2-1
TGTGCCAGCAGCGCGCAGGACAGGGGCCCTCTTAACAATGAGCAGTTCTTC
CASSAQDRGPLNNEQFF